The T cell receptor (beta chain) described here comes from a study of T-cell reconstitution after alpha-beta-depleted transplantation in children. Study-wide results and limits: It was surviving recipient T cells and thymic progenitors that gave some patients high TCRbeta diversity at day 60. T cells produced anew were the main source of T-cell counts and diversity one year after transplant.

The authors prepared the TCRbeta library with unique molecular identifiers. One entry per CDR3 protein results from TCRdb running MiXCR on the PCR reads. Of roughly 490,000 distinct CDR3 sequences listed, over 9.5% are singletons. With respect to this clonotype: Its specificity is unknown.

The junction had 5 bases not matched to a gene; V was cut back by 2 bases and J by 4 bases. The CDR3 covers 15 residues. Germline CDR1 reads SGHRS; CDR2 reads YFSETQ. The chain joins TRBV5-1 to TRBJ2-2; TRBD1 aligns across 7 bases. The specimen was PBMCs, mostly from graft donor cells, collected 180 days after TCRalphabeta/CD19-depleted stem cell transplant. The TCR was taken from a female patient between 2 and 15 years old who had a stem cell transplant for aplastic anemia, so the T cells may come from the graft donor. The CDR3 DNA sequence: TGCGCCAGCAGCTTCCGGGACAGCCCCACCGGGGAGCTGTTTTTT. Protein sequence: CASSFRDSPTGELFF. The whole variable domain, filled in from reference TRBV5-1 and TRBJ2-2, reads KAGVTQTPRYLIKTRGQQVTLSCSPISGHRSVSWYQQTPGQGLQFLFEYFSETQRNKGNFPGRFSGRQFSNSRSEMNVSTLELGDSALYLCASSFRDSPTGELFFGEGSRLTVL.